One and the same sample provided the 18 T cell receptor beta chains below, sequenced in a study of OX40 agonist ivuxolimab in advanced cancers. The repertoire was sequenced with immunoSEQ multiplex PCR; TCRdb's copy has only in-frame clones and lacks some. This sample has 65,000 to 70,000 clones, with about nine tenths found just once. Specimen: CD4+ or CD8+ T cells sorted from blood, collected in a trial of the OX40 agonist ivuxolimab. Every receptor here comes from an adult with an advanced solid tumor such as melanoma, head and neck, liver or kidney cancer.

V and J are TRBV23-1 and TRBJ2-5; 11 bases align to TRBD2. TRBV23-1 is filed as an ORF, its function uncertain. V dropped 2 bases and J dropped 14; count of bases not matched to a gene: 7. CDR3 size: 13 residues. This chain's CDR3 is CASSQGGLAEPYF. In nucleotides, the CDR3 is TGCGCCAGCAGTCAAGGGGGACTAGCGGAACCATACTTC.

The CDR3 here is CATRVRTSGGNSTDTQYF. The CDR3 region has the DNA TGTGCCACCAGGGTTAGGACTAGCGGGGGAAATAGCACAGATACGCAGTATTTT. The chain uses TRBV15 and TRBJ2-3; 13 bases match TRBD2. Germline V gives CDR1 LNHNV, CDR2 YYDKDF (reference sequence). After removal of 6 bases from V and 0 bases from J, the junction contained 9 bases not matched to a gene. The CDR3 consists of 18 residues.

CDR3 sequence: CASSLRDRAWFGGNTIYF. CDR3 nucleotides: TGCGCCAGCAGCTTGAGGGACAGGGCATGGTTTGGAGGAAACACCATATATTTT. The rearrangement links TRBV5-1 to TRBJ1-3; 9 positions agree with TRBD1. V trimming: 1 base; J trimming: 4 bases; junction bases outside the gene matches: 12. CDR1 and CDR2 from the germline V gene are SGHRS and YFSETQ. This CDR3 has 18 residues.

The CDR3 coding sequence is TGTGCCAGCAGCGTAGTCGGCCGAAGCTCCTACAATGAGCAGTTCTTC. Protein product: CASSVVGRSSYNEQFF. This chain connects TRBV9 to TRBJ2-1; D not resolved. V lost 0 bases to trimming and J lost 0 bases, with 10 bases between them. The CDR3 has 16 residues. Germline assignment: CDR1 SGDLS and CDR2 YYNGEE.

V gene TRBV28 combines with J gene TRBJ1-2, with TRBD1 matching 11 bases. CDR1 is MDHEN, CDR2 SYDVKM, per germline. The length of the CDR3 is 15 residues. J gave up 4 bases and V 4 bases, and 5 bases lay outside the gene matches. CDR3 region: CASSSGTGGVYGYTF. DNA of the CDR3: TGTGCCAGCAGTTCGGGGACAGGGGGTGTCTATGGCTACACCTTC.

The chain has TRBV28 and TRBJ1-4, with no clear D. Germline CDR1 MDHEN, CDR2 SYDVKM. The CDR3 is made up of 15 amino acids. V was trimmed by 6 bases and J by 5 bases, leaving 16 bases between them. The chain's CDR3 is CASSPLRVLNEKLFF. CDR3 sequence (DNA): TGTGCCAGCAGCCCCCTACGGGTGTTAAATGAAAAACTGTTTTTT. The full variable domain, in which reference TRBV28 and TRBJ1-4 provide the parts outside the CDR3, is DVKVTQSSRYLVKRTGEKVFLECVQDMDHENMFWYRQDPGLGLRLIYFSYDVKMKEKGDIPEGYSVSREKKERFSLILESASTNQTSMYLCASSPLRVLNEKLFFGSGTQLSVL.

This clone was seen only once. The chain carries TRBV7-2 and TRBJ2-1, with 7 bases identical to TRBD2. Germline CDR1 SGHTA, CDR2 FQGNSA. The length of the CDR3 is 15 residues. V was pared by 4 bases and J by 9 bases, with 12 bases of the junction left unmatched. CDR3 protein: CASSWASAGVTEQFF. For the CDR3, the DNA is TGTGCCAGCAGCTGGGCTAGCGCGGGAGTCACTGAGCAGTTCTTC.

The chain carries TRBV7-2 and TRBJ1-6, with 8 bases identical to TRBD1. Germline CDR1 and CDR2: SGHTA and FQGNSA. This CDR3 has 15 residues. Trimming cost V 3 bases and J 8 bases; bases outside gene matches: 6. The CDR3 DNA reads as TGTGCCAGCAGCTTCCAGGGGGCGCGGGATTCACCCCTCCACTTT. Its translation: CASSFQGARDSPLHF.

This clone showed up just a few times. This rearrangement joins TRBV25-1 to TRBJ2-2; TRBD1 might be the D (7 bases). Germline-derived CDR1 and CDR2 are MGHDK and SYGVNS. The CDR3 runs 16 residues. The V end lost 7 bases, the J end lost 0 bases, and 15 bases lay between the germline ends. This CDR3 is CASKGAGGTNTGELFF. DNA of the CDR3: TGTGCCAGCAAAGGGGCAGGGGGGACGAACACCGGGGAGCTGTTTTTT.

The V call is TRBV10-3, the J call TRBJ2-1, with 10 bases aligning to TRBD2. The length of the CDR3 is 17 residues. V lost 3 bases and J lost 6; bases outside the gene matches: 11. CDR1 and CDR2 (germline): ENHRY, SYGVKD. CDR3 nucleotides: TGTGCCATCAGTGAAGAGGTCCTAGCGGGAGTGAGCAATGAGCAGTTCTTC. Protein sequence: CAISEEVLAGVSNEQFF.

In the case of this clone: The junction shows a germline mismatch at one end, possibly a read error. The gene calls are TRBV7-9 and TRBJ2-3; possibly TRBD1 or TRBD2 for D (5 bases each). Germline V gene data show CDR1 as SEHNR and CDR2 as FQNEAQ (reference sequence). The CDR3 extends over 13 amino acids. The CDR3 DNA reads TGTGCCAGCAGCCGGGACGGCACAGCTACGCAGTATTTT. Protein sequence: CASSRDGTATQYF.

The chain joins TRBV5-8 to TRBJ1-2; D gene unclear. V lost 0 bases and J lost 8, with 11 bases in between. The CDR3 extends over 13 amino acids. Germline V lookup: CDR1 SGHTS, CDR2 YDEGEE. The CDR3 sequence: CASSLEADGGYTF. The CDR3 coding sequence is TGTGCCAGCAGCTTGGAGGCCGACGGGGGCTACACCTTC.

The chain uses TRBV28 and TRBJ2-4; 9 bases line up with TRBD2. The CDR3 has 15 amino acids. Germline values: CDR1 MDHEN, CDR2 SYDVKM. Trimming at V came to 4 bases and at J to 0 bases, leaving 1 base not matched to a gene. CDR3 region: CASSSSGIAKNIQYF. CDR3 coding DNA: TGTGCCAGCAGTTCTAGCGGGATAGCCAAAAACATTCAGTACTTC.

The CDR3, as DNA: TGTGCCAGTAATTCGGACAGGGTCGCCTCTGGGGCCAACGTCCTGACTTTC. It yields the protein CASNSDRVASGANVLTF. The chain uses TRBV19 and TRBJ2-6, with 8 positions matching TRBD1. V lost 7 bases to trimming and J lost 0 bases; unmatched junction nucleotides: 8. Germline CDR1 and CDR2: LNHDA and SQIVND (reference sequence). This CDR3 contains 17 residues.

This chain uses TRBV30 with TRBJ1-3, with D possibly matching TRBD1 (5 bases). V was shortened by 3 bases and J by 0 bases, with 12 bases between the two germline ends. The CDR3 runs to 15 residues. Germline lookup yields CDR1 GTSNPN and CDR2 SVGIG (reference sequence). The CDR3 here is CAWRGGLNSGNTIYF. Written as DNA, the CDR3 is TGTGCCTGGAGGGGGGGACTCAACTCTGGAAACACCATATATTTT.

The chain carries TRBV28 and TRBJ1-1, with D unclear. CDR1 MDHEN and CDR2 SYDVKM come from the germline V gene. V lost 4 bases, J lost 8 bases, and 11 bases lay in between. This CDR3 spans 12 amino acids. The CDR3 DNA reads as TGTGCCAGCAGTTCGGACTTCCGAGAAGCTTTCTTT. Translation: CASSSDFREAFF.

The chain employs TRBV18 and TRBJ2-1; tentatively, D is TRBD1 (5 bases). Germline CDR1 and CDR2: KGHSH and LQKENI. The CDR3 is 13 residues long. Trimming stripped 5 bases from V and 3 bases from J, with 8 bases between. CDR3 amino acids: CASSKDIYNEQFF. In DNA form, the CDR3 reads TGTGCCAGCTCAAAGGACATCTACAATGAGCAGTTCTTC.

The chain uses TRBV27 and TRBJ1-2; 7 bases are a match to TRBD1. The CDR3 is made up of 13 amino acids. V was pared by 5 bases and J by 6 bases, with 6 bases of the junction left unmatched. The germline V gene has CDR1 MNHEY and CDR2 SMNVEV (reference sequence). CDR3 loop: CASSMTGRDGYTF. The CDR3 DNA follows: TGTGCCAGCAGTATGACAGGGAGGGATGGCTACACCTTC.